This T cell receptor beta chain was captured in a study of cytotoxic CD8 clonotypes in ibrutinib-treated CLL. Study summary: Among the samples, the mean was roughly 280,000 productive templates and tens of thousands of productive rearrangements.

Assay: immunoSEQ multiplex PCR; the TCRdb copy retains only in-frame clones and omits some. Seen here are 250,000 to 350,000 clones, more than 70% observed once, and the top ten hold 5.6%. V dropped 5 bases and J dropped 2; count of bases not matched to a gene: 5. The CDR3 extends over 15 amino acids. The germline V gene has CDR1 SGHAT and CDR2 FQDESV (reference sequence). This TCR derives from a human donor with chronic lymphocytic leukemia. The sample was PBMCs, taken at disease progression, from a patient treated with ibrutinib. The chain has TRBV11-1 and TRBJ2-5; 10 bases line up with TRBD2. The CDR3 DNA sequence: TGTGCCAGCAGCGGGCGGACTAGCGGACAAGAGACCCAGTACTTC. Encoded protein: CASSGRTSGQETQYF.